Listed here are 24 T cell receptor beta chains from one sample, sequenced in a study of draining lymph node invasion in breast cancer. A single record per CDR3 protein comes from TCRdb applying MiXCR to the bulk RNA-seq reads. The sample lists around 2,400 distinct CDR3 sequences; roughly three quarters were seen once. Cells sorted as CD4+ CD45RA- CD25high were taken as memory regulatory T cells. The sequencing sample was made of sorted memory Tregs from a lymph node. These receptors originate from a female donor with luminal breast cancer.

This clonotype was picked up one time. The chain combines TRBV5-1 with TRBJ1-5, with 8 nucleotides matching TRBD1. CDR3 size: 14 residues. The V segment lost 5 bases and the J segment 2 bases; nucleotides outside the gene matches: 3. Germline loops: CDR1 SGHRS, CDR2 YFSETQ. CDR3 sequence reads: CASRETGGNQPQHF. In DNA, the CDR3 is TGCGCCAGCAGGGAGACAGGGGGCAATCAGCCCCAGCATTTT.

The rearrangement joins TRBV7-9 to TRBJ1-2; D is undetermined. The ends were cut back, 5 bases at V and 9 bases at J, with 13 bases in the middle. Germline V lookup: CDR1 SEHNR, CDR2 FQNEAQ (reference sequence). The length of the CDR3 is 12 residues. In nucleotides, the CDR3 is TGTGCCAGCAGCCCGGAGGATCTGAGCTACACCTTC. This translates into CASSPEDLSYTF.

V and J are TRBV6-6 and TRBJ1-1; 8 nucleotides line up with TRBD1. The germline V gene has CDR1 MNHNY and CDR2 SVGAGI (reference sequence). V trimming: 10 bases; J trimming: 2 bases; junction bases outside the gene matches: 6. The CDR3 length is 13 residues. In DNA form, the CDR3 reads TGTGCCACAGGGACAGGTTCCAACACTGAAGCTTTCTTT. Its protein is CATGTGSNTEAFF.

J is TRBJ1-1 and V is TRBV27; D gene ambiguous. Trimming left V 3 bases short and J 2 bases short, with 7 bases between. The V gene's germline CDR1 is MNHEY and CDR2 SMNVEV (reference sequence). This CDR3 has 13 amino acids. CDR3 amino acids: CASSFTYNTEAFF. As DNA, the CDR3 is TGTGCCAGCAGTTTCACGTACAACACTGAAGCTTTCTTT.

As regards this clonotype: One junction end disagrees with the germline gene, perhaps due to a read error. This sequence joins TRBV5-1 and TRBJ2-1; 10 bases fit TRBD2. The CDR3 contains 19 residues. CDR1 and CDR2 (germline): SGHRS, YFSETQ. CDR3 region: CVSSLRPSGRTGYYNEQFF. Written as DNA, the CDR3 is TGCGTCAGCAGCCTTAGGCCTAGCGGGAGAACGGGGTACTACAATGAGCAGTTCTTC.

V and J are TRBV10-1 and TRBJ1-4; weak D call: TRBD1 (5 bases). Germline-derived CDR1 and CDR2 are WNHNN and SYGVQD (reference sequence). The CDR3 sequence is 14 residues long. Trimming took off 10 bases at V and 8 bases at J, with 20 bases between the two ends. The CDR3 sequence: CATMGPRVGEKLFF. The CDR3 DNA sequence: TGCGCCACAATGGGACCCCGGGTCGGCGAAAAACTGTTTTTT.

In nucleotides, the CDR3 is TGTGCCAGCAGCACCGGACAGGGGGGATTGGTGGAGACCCAGTACTTC. It yields the protein CASSTGQGGLVETQYF. V usage is TRBV9 and J usage is TRBJ2-5; 10 bases fit TRBD1. Germline V lookup: CDR1 SGDLS, CDR2 YYNGEE. The ends lost 4 bases at V and 5 bases at J; junction bases unmatched: 11. The CDR3 loop spans 16 amino acids. The full variable domain, its missing parts supplied by reference TRBV9 and TRBJ2-5, is DSGVTQTPKHLITATGQRVTLRCSPRSGDLSVYWYQQSLDQGLQFLIQYYNGEERAKGNILERFSAQQFPDLHSELNLSSLELGDSALYFCASSTGQGGLVETQYFGPGTRLLVL.

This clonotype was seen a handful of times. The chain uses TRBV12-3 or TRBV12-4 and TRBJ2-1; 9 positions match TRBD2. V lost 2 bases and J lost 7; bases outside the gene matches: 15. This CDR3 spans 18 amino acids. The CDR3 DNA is TGTGCCAGCAGTTTATACCCCCCGTGGCTAGCGGGGCCGAATGAGCAGTTCTTC. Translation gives CASSLYPPWLAGPNEQFF.

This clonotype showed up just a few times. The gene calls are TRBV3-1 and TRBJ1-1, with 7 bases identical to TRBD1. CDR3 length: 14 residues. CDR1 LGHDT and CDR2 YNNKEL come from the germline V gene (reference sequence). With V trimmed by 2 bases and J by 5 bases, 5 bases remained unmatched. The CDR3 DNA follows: TGTGCCAGCAGCCAACGCCAGGGGGTTACTGAAGCTTTCTTT. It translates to CASSQRQGVTEAFF.

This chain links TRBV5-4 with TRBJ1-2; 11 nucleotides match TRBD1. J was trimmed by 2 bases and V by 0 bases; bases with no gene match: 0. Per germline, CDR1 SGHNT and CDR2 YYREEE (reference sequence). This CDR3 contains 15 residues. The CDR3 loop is CASSLGTGGNYGYTF. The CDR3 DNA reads TGTGCCAGCAGCTTGGGGACAGGGGGCAACTATGGCTACACCTTC.

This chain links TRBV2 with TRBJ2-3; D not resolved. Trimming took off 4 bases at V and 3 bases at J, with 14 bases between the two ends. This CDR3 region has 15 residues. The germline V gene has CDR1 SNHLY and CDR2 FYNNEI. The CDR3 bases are TGTGCCAGCAGTGGACCCCTCCTCGGGACAGATACGCAGTATTTT. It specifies CASSGPLLGTDTQYF.

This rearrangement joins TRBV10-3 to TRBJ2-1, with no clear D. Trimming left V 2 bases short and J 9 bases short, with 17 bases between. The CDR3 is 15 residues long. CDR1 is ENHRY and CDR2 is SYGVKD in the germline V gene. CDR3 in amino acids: CAISELLPVLTEQFF. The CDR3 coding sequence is TGTGCCATCAGTGAGCTTCTCCCAGTATTGACTGAGCAGTTCTTC.

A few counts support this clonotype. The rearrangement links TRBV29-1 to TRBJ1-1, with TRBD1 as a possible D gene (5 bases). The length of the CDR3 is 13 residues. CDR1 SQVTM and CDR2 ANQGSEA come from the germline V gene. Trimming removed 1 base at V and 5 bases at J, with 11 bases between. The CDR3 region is CSVEGLWGTEAFF. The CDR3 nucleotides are TGCAGCGTTGAAGGGTTGTGGGGGACTGAAGCTTTCTTT. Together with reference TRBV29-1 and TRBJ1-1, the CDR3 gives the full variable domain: SAVISQKPSRDICQRGTSLTIQCQVDSQVTMMFWYRQQPGQSLTLIATANQGSEATYESGFVIDKFPISRPNLTFSTLTVSNMSPEDSSIYLCSVEGLWGTEAFFGQGTRLTVV.

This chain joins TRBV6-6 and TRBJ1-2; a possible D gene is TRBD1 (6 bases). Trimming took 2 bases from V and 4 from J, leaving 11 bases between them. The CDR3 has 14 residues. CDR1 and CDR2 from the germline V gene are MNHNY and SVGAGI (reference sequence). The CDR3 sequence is CASSYQGRLYGYTF. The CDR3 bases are TGTGCCAGCAGTTACCAGGGGCGCCTCTATGGCTACACCTTC.

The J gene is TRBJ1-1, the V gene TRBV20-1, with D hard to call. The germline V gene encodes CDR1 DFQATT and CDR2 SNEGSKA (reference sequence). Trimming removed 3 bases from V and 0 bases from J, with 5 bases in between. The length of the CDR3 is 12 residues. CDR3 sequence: CSARGMNTEAFF. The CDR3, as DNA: TGCAGTGCTAGGGGCATGAACACTGAAGCTTTCTTT.

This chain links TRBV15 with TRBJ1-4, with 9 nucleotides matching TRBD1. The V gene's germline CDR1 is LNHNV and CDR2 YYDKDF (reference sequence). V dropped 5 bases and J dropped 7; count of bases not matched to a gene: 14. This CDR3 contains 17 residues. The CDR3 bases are TGTGCCACCAGCCCCTCCGGGACAGGGATCATCGGTGAAAAACTGTTTTTT. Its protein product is CATSPSGTGIIGEKLFF. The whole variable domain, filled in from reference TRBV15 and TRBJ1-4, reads DAMVIQNPRYQVTQFGKPVTLSCSQTLNHNVMYWYQQKSSQAPKLLFHYYDKDFNNEADTPDNFQSRRPNTSFCFLDIRSPGLGDTAMYLCATSPSGTGIIGEKLFFGSGTQLSVL.

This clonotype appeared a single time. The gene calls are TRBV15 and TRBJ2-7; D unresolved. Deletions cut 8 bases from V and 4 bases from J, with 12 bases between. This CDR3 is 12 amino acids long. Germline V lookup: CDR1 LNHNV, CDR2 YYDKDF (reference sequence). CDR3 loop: CATRDRAYEQYF. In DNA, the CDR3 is TGTGCCACCCGAGATAGGGCATACGAGCAGTACTTC.

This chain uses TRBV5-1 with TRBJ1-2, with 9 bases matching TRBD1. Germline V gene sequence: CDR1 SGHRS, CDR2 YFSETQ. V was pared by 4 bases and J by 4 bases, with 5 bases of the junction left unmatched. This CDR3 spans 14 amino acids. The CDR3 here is CASSGGQGVYGYTF. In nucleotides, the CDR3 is TGCGCCAGCAGCGGGGGACAGGGCGTCTATGGCTACACCTTC.

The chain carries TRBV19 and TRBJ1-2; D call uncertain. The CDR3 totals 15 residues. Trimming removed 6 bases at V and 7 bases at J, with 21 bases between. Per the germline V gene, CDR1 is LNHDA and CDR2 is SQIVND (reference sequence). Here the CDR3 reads CASRPPEVPGSGYTF. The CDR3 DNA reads TGTGCCAGTAGACCCCCCGAAGTTCCGGGGTCTGGCTACACCTTC.

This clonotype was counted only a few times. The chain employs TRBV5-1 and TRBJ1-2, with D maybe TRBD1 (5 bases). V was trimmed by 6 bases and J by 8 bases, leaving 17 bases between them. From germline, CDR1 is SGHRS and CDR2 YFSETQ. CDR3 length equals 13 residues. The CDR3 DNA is TGCGCCAGCACCCTATCCGGGGGGAAGGGCTACACCTTC. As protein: CASTLSGGKGYTF.

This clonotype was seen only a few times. The CDR3 coding sequence is TGTGCCAGCAGTGAATCGCCTTCGCCCCTCCACTTT. Translated: CASSESPSPLHF. This chain connects TRBV2 to TRBJ1-6; no definite D call. CDR1 and CDR2 from the germline V gene are SNHLY and FYNNEI. V lost 2 bases and J lost 13, with 9 bases in between. CDR3 length: 12 residues.

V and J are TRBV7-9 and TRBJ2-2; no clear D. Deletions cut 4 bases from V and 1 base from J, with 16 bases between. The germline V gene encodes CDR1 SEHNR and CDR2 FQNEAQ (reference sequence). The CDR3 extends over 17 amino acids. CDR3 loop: CASSSLVRQQNTGELFF. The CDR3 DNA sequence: TGTGCCAGCAGCTCGCTGGTCCGTCAGCAGAACACCGGGGAGCTGTTTTTT.

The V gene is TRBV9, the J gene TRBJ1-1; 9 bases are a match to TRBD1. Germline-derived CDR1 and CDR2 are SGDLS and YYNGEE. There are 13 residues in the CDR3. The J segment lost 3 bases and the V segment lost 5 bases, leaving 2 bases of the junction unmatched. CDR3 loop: CASSRQGDTEAFF. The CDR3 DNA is TGTGCCAGCAGTCGACAGGGGGACACTGAAGCTTTCTTT. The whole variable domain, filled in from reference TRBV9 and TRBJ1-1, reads DSGVTQTPKHLITATGQRVTLRCSPRSGDLSVYWYQQSLDQGLQFLIQYYNGEERAKGNILERFSAQQFPDLHSELNLSSLELGDSALYFCASSRQGDTEAFFGQGTRLTVV.

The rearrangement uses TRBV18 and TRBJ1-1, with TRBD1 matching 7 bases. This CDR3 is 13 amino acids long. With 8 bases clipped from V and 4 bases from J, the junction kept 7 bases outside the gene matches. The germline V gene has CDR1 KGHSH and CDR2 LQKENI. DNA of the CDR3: TGTGCCAGCCGAGACAGGGAGGGCACTGAAGCTTTCTTT. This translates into CASRDREGTEAFF.